This T cell receptor (beta chain) was captured in a study of OX40 agonist ivuxolimab in advanced cancers. The table came from immunoSEQ multiplex PCR; TCRdb's copy has only in-frame clones and leaves some out. In the table there are 90,000 to 100,000 clones, roughly 80% of which are singletons. This CDR3 comprises 15 residues. Germline CDR1 SGHNT, CDR2 YENEEA. Between the trimmed V and J ends, which lost 4 bases and 2 bases, there was a span of 14 bases. General study points: Antigen specificity remained undetermined for the expanded peripheral T cells.

Concerning this clone itself: The antigen is unknown.

Baseline was the first blood sampling point, followed by cycle 4 day 1 and cycle 7 day 1. This clonotype was sampled from an adult with an advanced solid tumor such as melanoma, head and neck, liver or kidney cancer. This chain links TRBV11-3 with TRBJ1-1, with D uncertain. The material was CD4+ or CD8+ T cells sorted from blood, obtained in a trial of the OX40 agonist ivuxolimab. CDR3 protein: CASSSSASANTEAFF. DNA for the CDR3: TGTGCCAGCAGCTCCTCCGCATCAGCCAACACTGAAGCTTTCTTT. Supplemented by reference TRBV11-3 and TRBJ1-1, the full variable domain reads EAGVVQSPRYKIIEKKQPVAFWCNPISGHNTLYWYLQNLGQGPELLIRYENEEAVDDSQLPKDRFSAERLKGVDSTLKIQPAELGDSAVYLCASSSSASANTEAFFGQGTRLTVV.